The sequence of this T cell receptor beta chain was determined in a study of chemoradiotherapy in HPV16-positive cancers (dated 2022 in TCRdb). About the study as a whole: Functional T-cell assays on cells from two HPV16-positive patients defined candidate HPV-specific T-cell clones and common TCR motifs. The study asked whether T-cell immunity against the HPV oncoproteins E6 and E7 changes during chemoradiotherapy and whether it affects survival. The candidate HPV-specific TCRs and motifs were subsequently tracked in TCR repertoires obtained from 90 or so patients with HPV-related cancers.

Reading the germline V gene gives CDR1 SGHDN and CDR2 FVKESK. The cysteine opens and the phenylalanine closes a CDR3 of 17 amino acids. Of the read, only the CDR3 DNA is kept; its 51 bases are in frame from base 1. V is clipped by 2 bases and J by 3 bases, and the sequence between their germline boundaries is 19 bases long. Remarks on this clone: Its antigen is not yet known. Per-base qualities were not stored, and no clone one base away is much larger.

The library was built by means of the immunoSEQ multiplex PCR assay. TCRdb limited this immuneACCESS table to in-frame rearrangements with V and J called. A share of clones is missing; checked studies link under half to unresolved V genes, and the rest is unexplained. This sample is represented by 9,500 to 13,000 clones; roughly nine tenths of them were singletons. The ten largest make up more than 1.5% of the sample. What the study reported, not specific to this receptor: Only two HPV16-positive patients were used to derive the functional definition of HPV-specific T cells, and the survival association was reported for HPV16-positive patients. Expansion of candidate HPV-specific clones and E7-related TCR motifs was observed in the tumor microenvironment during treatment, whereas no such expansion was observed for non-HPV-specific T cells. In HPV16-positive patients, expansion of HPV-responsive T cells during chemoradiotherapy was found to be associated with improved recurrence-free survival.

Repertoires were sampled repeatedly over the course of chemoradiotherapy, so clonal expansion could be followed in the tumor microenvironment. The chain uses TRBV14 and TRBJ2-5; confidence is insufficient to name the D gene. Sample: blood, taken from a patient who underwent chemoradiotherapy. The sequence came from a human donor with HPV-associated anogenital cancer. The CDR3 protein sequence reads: CASSQTGGEYTKETQYF. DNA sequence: TGTGCCAGCAGCCAAACGGGCGGAGAATACACAAAAGAGACCCAGTACTTC.